Included here is one T cell receptor beta chain sequence, with context. In the study's own analysis: Reference gene primers were amplified, and this amplification served to estimate nucleated cell counts. Only in-frame clones appear in the TCRdb table, and some are missing; sequencing was by immunoSEQ multiplex PCR. Clone size and V and J calls were adopted from that table, with D and trimming inferred from the DNA. The repertoire holds over 110,000 clones, around 90% seen once, with less than 2% in the top ten. The CDR3 loop spans 15 amino acids. CDR1 MNHEY and CDR2 SMNVEV come from the germline V gene (reference sequence). The junction had 10 bases not matched to a gene; V was cut back by 5 bases and J by 6 bases. This specimen belongs to a study of blood T cell repertoires in COVID-19. Overall study: Acute-phase and convalescent COVID-19 samples originated in the United States, Italy and Spain. The analysed material was cDNA or gDNA that came from T cells, B-cell-depleted T cells, or PBMCs.

Source material: peripheral blood. The source of this sequence is a man in his 70s with acute or convalescent COVID-19. The chain employs TRBV27 and TRBJ2-7; 10 bases agree with TRBD2. The DNA of the CDR3 is TGTGCCAGCAGTGTCATAGCGGGAGGATTAAGCGAGCAGTACTTC. Its translation: CASSVIAGGLSEQYF.